A selection of T cell receptor beta chains follows, all from one sample in a study of T cells after yellow fever vaccination. TCRdb used MiXCR to reprocess the 5' RACE reads, holding one entry per CDR3 protein. The top ten clones hold more than 3% of a sample with 300,000 to 400,000 distinct CDR3 sequences, around 12% of them seen once. The starting material was CD4+ T cells sorted from PBMCs, obtained 15 days after the yellow fever booster vaccination. The receptor set was obtained from a man aged 18 to 30 who received the YFV17D yellow fever vaccine. Both conserved end residues are trimmed from each CDR3. Each record gives: J gene, V gene, CDR3 protein.

J gene: TRBJ1-1
V gene: TRBV30
CDR3 protein: ACPLGGGTEAF

J gene: TRBJ2-5
V gene: TRBV5-4
CDR3 protein: ASSWADLRETQY

J gene: TRBJ2-5
V gene: TRBV3-1
CDR3 protein: ASSRLEDQETQY

J gene: TRBJ1-2
V gene: TRBV28
CDR3 protein: ASRDGRTYGYT

J gene: TRBJ1-2
V gene: TRBV29-1
CDR3 protein: SVVGQGAIGYT

J gene: TRBJ2-3
V gene: TRBV7-9
CDR3 protein: ASSHRDSYADTQY

J gene: TRBJ2-4
V gene: TRBV12-3/TRBV12-4
CDR3 protein: ASSFPLGTAGDIQY

J gene: TRBJ2-5
V gene: TRBV20-1
CDR3 protein: SASPPLGGPVGETQY

J gene: TRBJ2-2
V gene: TRBV30
CDR3 protein: AWSRMGGELF

J gene: TRBJ2-5
V gene: TRBV28
CDR3 protein: ASTLGGKETQY

J gene: TRBJ2-2
V gene: TRBV7-2
CDR3 protein: ASSLAWGTDTGELF

J gene: TRBJ1-6
V gene: TRBV27
CDR3 protein: ASSSSGISPLH

J gene: TRBJ2-1
V gene: TRBV5-4
CDR3 protein: ASSFPGGHVNEQF

J gene: TRBJ2-1
V gene: TRBV10-3
CDR3 protein: AISDSYNEQF

J gene: TRBJ1-2
V gene: TRBV12-3/TRBV12-4
CDR3 protein: ASSPDRKYGYT

J gene: TRBJ2-5
V gene: TRBV5-1
CDR3 protein: ASSLAPGAGVQETQY

J gene: TRBJ2-1
V gene: TRBV4-1
CDR3 protein: ASSQGRGGRMNNEQF

J gene: TRBJ2-7
V gene: TRBV5-1
CDR3 protein: ASSQERVGEQY

J gene: TRBJ2-7
V gene: TRBV4-1
CDR3 protein: ASSRRQGALDEQY

J gene: TRBJ1-6
V gene: TRBV5-1
CDR3 protein: ASSRGNRGRNSPLH

J gene: TRBJ1-2
V gene: TRBV24-1
CDR3 protein: ATSDGVGGYT

J gene: TRBJ1-1
V gene: TRBV25-1
CDR3 protein: ASSDARRAF

J gene: TRBJ2-3
V gene: TRBV28
CDR3 protein: ASSRAGGRDTQY

J gene: TRBJ2-7
V gene: TRBV4-1
CDR3 protein: ASSQERRRAYEQY

J gene: TRBJ1-5
V gene: TRBV7-9
CDR3 protein: ASSLGAGIGNQPQH

J gene: TRBJ2-4
V gene: TRBV6-5
CDR3 protein: ASSYSWGLAKNIQY

J gene: TRBJ1-3
V gene: TRBV29-1
CDR3 protein: SVVGQLQGNTIY

J gene: TRBJ2-7
V gene: TRBV18
CDR3 protein: ASSPREGVPSYEQY

J gene: TRBJ2-1
V gene: TRBV20-1
CDR3 protein: SAITSGGGKQF

J gene: TRBJ2-3
V gene: TRBV10-2
CDR3 protein: ASSEWVEAPTDTQY

J gene: TRBJ1-4
V gene: TRBV5-4
CDR3 protein: ASSSRDGGNEKLF

J gene: TRBJ2-3
V gene: TRBV18
CDR3 protein: ASSPRAQGTDTQY

J gene: TRBJ2-3
V gene: TRBV6-5
CDR3 protein: ASRGVGGGASTDTQY

J gene: TRBJ2-7
V gene: TRBV13
CDR3 protein: ASSLRGWYDEQY

J gene: TRBJ2-5
V gene: TRBV6-5
CDR3 protein: ASSYSPAGRGETQY